This T cell receptor (beta chain) was profiled in a study of blood T cell repertoires in COVID-19. The wider study: The origin of the acute and convalescent COVID-19 samples was the United States, Italy and Spain. Sources were T cells, B-cell-depleted T cells, or PBMCs; the material itself was cDNA or gDNA.

This CDR3 contains 16 residues. Germline-derived CDR1 and CDR2 are SGHDT and YYEEEE. J was trimmed by 4 bases and V by 4 bases; bases with no gene match: 10. Cohorts were based on clinical histories the participants reported. Here immunoSEQ multiplex PCR was the method, and the copy in TCRdb shows in-frame clones only, minus some. The profile shows 100,000 to 150,000 clones, around nine tenths of them singletons. This chain uses TRBV5-6 with TRBJ1-2; 10 bases agree with TRBD1. This TCR was sampled from a woman in her forties or fifties who had recovered from COVID-19. Material for sequencing was PBMCs or T cells enriched from blood (not recorded which). The CDR3 spells CASSPTGQGVIYGYTF. The CDR3 DNA follows: TGTGCCAGCAGCCCTACCGGACAGGGGGTGATCTATGGCTACACCTTC.